The 27 T cell receptor beta chains given below trace back to one sample, sequenced in a study of lymphopenia after photon versus proton radiotherapy. TCRdb keeps only in-frame clones here, not all; method: immunoSEQ multiplex PCR. The table records 52,000 or so clones, 92% of them present only once. The source material was peripheral blood, sampled from a patient treated with photon-based radiotherapy. These receptors were collected from a woman in her forties with cholangiocarcinoma.

This clone has just a few counts. This chain links TRBV2 with TRBJ2-2; TRBD1 matches at 8 bases. This CDR3 is 15 amino acids long. Trimming at V came to 6 bases and at J to 3 bases, leaving 6 bases not matched to a gene. CDR1 SNHLY and CDR2 FYNNEI come from the germline V gene. The CDR3 sequence is CASRNSDRDTGELFF. DNA for the CDR3: TGTGCCAGCAGGAATTCGGACAGGGACACCGGGGAGCTGTTTTTT.

The V gene is TRBV30, the J gene TRBJ2-3, with TRBD2 matching 10 bases. Germline CDR1 GTSNPN, CDR2 SVGIG (reference sequence). The trim removed 4 bases at V and 2 bases at J, leaving 3 bases unmatched. The CDR3 runs 14 residues. The CDR3 region is CAWNGLADTDTQYF. CDR3 nucleotide sequence: TGTGCCTGGAATGGACTAGCGGACACAGATACGCAGTATTTT.

The CDR3 DNA reads as TGCAGTGCTAGGGCGGGGATTGAGCAGTTCTTC. Its translation is CSARAGIEQFF. The gene calls are TRBV20-1 and TRBJ2-1, with D possibly matching TRBD2 (6 bases). Germline V gene sequence: CDR1 DFQATT, CDR2 SNEGSKA (reference sequence). Trimming took off 3 bases at V and 9 bases at J, with 9 bases between the two ends. The CDR3 has 11 residues.

The CDR3 DNA is TGTGCCAGCAGTGTGAGGGGGAACACTGAAGCTTTCTTT. It specifies CASSVRGNTEAFF. The rearrangement links TRBV27 to TRBJ1-1, with D possibly matching TRBD1 (5 bases). The germline V and J ends were trimmed by 5 bases and 1 base, with 8 bases remaining between them. CDR3 length: 13 residues. CDR1 is MNHEY and CDR2 is SMNVEV in the germline V gene (reference sequence).

V is TRBV4-2 and J is TRBJ2-7; D is unclear. Germline CDR1 reads LGHNA; CDR2 reads YNFKEQ. Trimming cost V 0 bases and J 4 bases, with 10 bases left between them. CDR3 size: 14 residues. The CDR3 DNA follows: TGTGCCAGCAGCCAAGAGAACAGAGGATACGAGCAGTACTTC. Encoded protein: CASSQENRGYEQYF.

The chain is built from TRBV27 and TRBJ1-2; 10 bases agree with TRBD1. CDR1 is MNHEY and CDR2 is SMNVEV in the germline V gene (reference sequence). V shed 6 bases, J shed 5 bases, and the junction held 3 bases outside the gene matches. The CDR3 runs to 13 residues. DNA for the CDR3: TGTGCCAGCAGCCGGACAGGGGGATATGGCTACACCTTC. Amino acids: CASSRTGGYGYTF.

CDR3 coding DNA: TGTGCCAGCAGTCCGGAGGGGCAGGGGGTATCCCGGGCTTTCTTT. It codes for CASSPEGQGVSRAFF. The chain uses TRBV7-3 and TRBJ1-1; 7 nucleotides line up with TRBD1. The CDR3 has 15 amino acids. Germline CDR1 reads SGHTA; CDR2 reads FQGTGA. V lost 6 bases, J lost 11 bases, and 18 bases stayed unmatched.

This chain links TRBV6-4 with TRBJ2-3; 15 bases line up with TRBD2. Germline trimming cut 9 bases from V and 4 bases from J; bases unmatched to any gene: 5. CDR1 is MRHNA and CDR2 is SNTAGT in the germline V gene. CDR3 size: 15 residues. CDR3 region: CARRTSGGESDTQYF. Written as DNA, the CDR3 is TGTGCCAGGCGGACTAGCGGGGGGGAATCAGATACGCAGTATTTT.

The chain is built from TRBV5-4 and TRBJ2-3, with TRBD1 matching over 8 bases. The CDR3 loop spans 14 amino acids. Germline V CDR1 and CDR2: SGHNT, YYREEE (reference sequence). V lost 4 bases to trimming and J lost 4 bases; unmatched junction nucleotides: 5. Here the CDR3 reads CASSPPTGADTQYF. The CDR3 nucleotides read TGTGCCAGCAGCCCACCGACAGGGGCAGATACGCAGTATTTT.

The sample holds one count of this clone. J is TRBJ2-3 and V is TRBV11-2; possibly TRBD1 or TRBD2 for D (5 bases each). Germline CDR1 SGHAT, CDR2 FQNNGV. The V end was cut by 4 bases, the J end by 8 bases, with 16 bases between. The CDR3 length is 14 residues. The CDR3 nucleotides are TGTGCCAGCAGCTCCAGGGAGCCCCAAGCTACGCAGTATTTT. Amino acids: CASSSREPQATQYF.

The chain couples TRBV28 to TRBJ1-3; D not certain. Germline assignment: CDR1 MDHEN and CDR2 SYDVKM. There are 12 residues in the CDR3. The ends were cut back, 6 bases at V and 3 bases at J, with 6 bases in the middle. CDR3 sequence (DNA): TGTGCCAGCAGCGAGTTTGGAAACACCATATATTTT. It encodes CASSEFGNTIYF.

J is TRBJ1-5 and V is TRBV5-6; 10 nucleotides line up with TRBD1. There are 18 residues in the CDR3. J gave up 2 bases and V 1 base, and 9 bases lay outside the gene matches. Germline-derived CDR1 and CDR2 are SGHDT and YYEEEE. The CDR3 sequence is CASSLRGQGIGGNQPQHF. CDR3 nucleotides: TGTGCCAGCAGCTTGAGGGGACAGGGGATAGGAGGCAATCAGCCCCAGCATTTT.

The chain carries TRBV6-6 and TRBJ2-7; 10 bases align to TRBD1. With 8 bases clipped from V and 1 base from J, the junction kept 11 bases outside the gene matches. Germline CDR1 MNHNY, CDR2 SVGAGI (reference sequence). This CDR3 spans 16 amino acids. The CDR3 loop is CASCRTGGQGSYEQYF. The CDR3 DNA reads TGTGCCAGCTGCCGTACAGGGGGACAGGGGTCCTACGAGCAGTACTTC.

The rearrangement links TRBV29-1 to TRBJ2-3; 7 nucleotides align to TRBD2. The CDR3 is 14 amino acids. V shed 7 bases, J shed 0 bases, and the junction held 7 bases outside the gene matches. CDR1 and CDR2 (germline): SQVTM, ANQGSEA. CDR3 region: CSGRGGTSTDTQYF. CDR3 nucleotides: TGCAGCGGTCGCGGGGGTACTAGCACAGATACGCAGTATTTT.

This chain links TRBV5-4 with TRBJ1-4; no firm D call. Germline CDR1 reads SGHNT; CDR2 reads YYREEE (reference sequence). The CDR3 loop spans 12 amino acids. Trimming cost V 9 bases and J 8 bases, with 14 bases left between them. The CDR3 bases are TGTGCCATCTCAGGACGGGGAGAAAAACTGTTTTTT. Protein product: CAISGRGEKLFF.

The CDR3 loop reads CASSQNRIGTYEQYF. The CDR3 nucleotides read TGCGCCAGCAGCCAGAACAGGATAGGAACCTACGAGCAGTACTTC. This chain joins TRBV4-1 and TRBJ2-7; D might be TRBD1 (5 bases). CDR1 is MGHRA and CDR2 is YSYEKL in the germline V gene. V lost 3 bases and J lost 2, with 14 bases in between. This CDR3 has 15 amino acids.

The V gene is TRBV9, the J gene TRBJ2-3, with D hard to call. Germline CDR1 is SGDLS and CDR2 is YYNGEE. The ends were cut back, 3 bases at V and 0 bases at J, with 8 bases in the middle. The CDR3 contains 14 residues. The CDR3 DNA is TGTGCCAGCAGCGGTAAATCTAGCACAGATACGCAGTATTTT. Its protein product is CASSGKSSTDTQYF.

The V and J genes are TRBV12-5 and TRBJ2-3; 7 nucleotides agree with TRBD2. CDR1 and CDR2 from the germline V gene are LGHNT and FRNRAP. V dropped 6 bases and J dropped 6; count of bases not matched to a gene: 9. CDR3 length equals 14 residues. CDR3 loop: CASGLGREFDTQYF. Written as DNA, the CDR3 is TGTGCTAGTGGATTAGGGCGGGAGTTTGATACGCAGTATTTT.

The DNA for the CDR3 is TGTGCCAGCAGCTTAAGTAGTGGGACCCCCTCCTACGAGCAGTACTTC. Its translation is CASSLSSGTPSYEQYF. This rearrangement joins TRBV7-2 to TRBJ2-7; either TRBD1 or TRBD2 may fit D (5 bases each). The germline V and J ends were trimmed by 2 bases and 0 bases, with 14 bases remaining between them. The CDR3 is made up of 16 amino acids. Per the germline V gene, CDR1 is SGHTA and CDR2 is FQGNSA.

This chain uses TRBV7-9 with TRBJ1-1; possible D gene TRBD1, 6 bases. CDR1 and CDR2 (germline): SEHNR, FQNEAQ (reference sequence). This CDR3 contains 15 residues. The V end lost 3 bases, the J end lost 1 base, and 12 bases lay between the germline ends. CDR3 coding DNA: TGTGCCAGCAGCTTGGCCCGACAGGCGAACACTGAAGCTTTCTTT. Its protein is CASSLARQANTEAFF.

V and J are TRBV4-1 and TRBJ2-2, with a weak D call TRBD2 (5 bases). V was pared by 4 bases and J by 0 bases, with 9 bases between. The CDR3 runs 15 residues. Germline CDR1 and CDR2: MGHRA and YSYEKL. The DNA for the CDR3 is TGCGCCAGCAGCCGGGGTAGCGCGAACACCGGGGAGCTGTTTTTT. Translating gives CASSRGSANTGELFF.

The chain recombines TRBV11-1 with TRBJ1-2, with D perhaps matching TRBD1 (5 bases). CDR1 SGHAT and CDR2 FQDESV come from the germline V gene (reference sequence). This CDR3 is 16 amino acids long. The V gene lost 2 bases and the J gene lost 4 bases, with 17 bases spanning the gap. CDR3: CASSLNRAGQVYGYTF. CDR3 coding DNA: TGTGCCAGCAGCTTAAACCGGGCGGGGCAAGTCTATGGCTACACCTTC.

This clone has only one observation. The rearrangement joins TRBV5-1 to TRBJ1-3; D gene uncertain. The CDR3 has 14 amino acids. With 0 bases removed from V and 4 bases from J, the gap between germline ends came to 8 bases. Germline-derived CDR1 and CDR2 are SGHRS and YFSETQ. The CDR3 loop is CASSLGIEGNTIYF. The CDR3 region has the DNA TGCGCCAGCAGCTTGGGGATAGAGGGAAACACCATATATTTT.

This sequence joins TRBV15 and TRBJ1-1; 7 bases align to TRBD1. The V segment lost 4 bases and the J segment 1 base; nucleotides outside the gene matches: 0. In germline, CDR1 is LNHNV, CDR2 YYDKDF (reference sequence). CDR3 length: 13 residues. CDR3 nucleotides: TGTGCCACCAGCAAGGGGGCGAACACTGAAGCTTTCTTT. Its translation is CATSKGANTEAFF.

DNA for the CDR3: TGTGCCAGCAGTGAGGAACCGGGACAGGGGGCAGATACGCAGTATTTT. This encodes CASSEEPGQGADTQYF. This chain joins TRBV6-1 and TRBJ2-3; 11 bases match TRBD1. After removal of 3 bases from V and 4 bases from J, the junction contained 6 bases not matched to a gene. CDR1 and CDR2 (germline): MNHNS, SASEGT. The CDR3 consists of 16 residues.

This clone ranks as large. The chain joins TRBV2 to TRBJ1-5; 7 bases align to TRBD1. CDR1 and CDR2 from the germline V gene are SNHLY and FYNNEI. The CDR3 loop spans 17 amino acids. After removal of 3 bases from V and 5 bases from J, the junction contained 13 bases not matched to a gene. The CDR3 here is CASSDYRGDSQHQPQHF. CDR3 bases: TGTGCCAGCAGTGACTACCGGGGGGACAGTCAACATCAGCCCCAGCATTTT.

This clone counts as large (0.1 to 1%). The rearrangement links TRBV5-5 to TRBJ2-5; 8 bases are shared with TRBD1. The CDR3 covers 14 residues. V trimming: 3 bases; J trimming: 5 bases; junction bases outside the gene matches: 6. CDR1 and CDR2 from the germline V gene are SGHKS and YYEKEE (reference sequence). This CDR3 is CASSSGGVEETQYF. The CDR3 nucleotides read TGTGCCAGCAGCTCAGGGGGCGTCGAGGAGACCCAGTACTTC.